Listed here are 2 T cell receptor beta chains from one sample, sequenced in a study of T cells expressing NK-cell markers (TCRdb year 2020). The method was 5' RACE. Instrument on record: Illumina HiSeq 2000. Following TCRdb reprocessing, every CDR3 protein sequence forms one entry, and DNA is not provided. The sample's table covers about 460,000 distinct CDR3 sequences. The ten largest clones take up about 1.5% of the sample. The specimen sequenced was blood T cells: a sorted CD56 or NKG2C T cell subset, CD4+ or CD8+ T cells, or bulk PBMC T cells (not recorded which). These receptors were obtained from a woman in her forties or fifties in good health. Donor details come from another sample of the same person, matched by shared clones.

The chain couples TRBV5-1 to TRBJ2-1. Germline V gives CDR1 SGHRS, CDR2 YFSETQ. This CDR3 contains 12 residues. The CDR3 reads CASSLGPEVQFF.

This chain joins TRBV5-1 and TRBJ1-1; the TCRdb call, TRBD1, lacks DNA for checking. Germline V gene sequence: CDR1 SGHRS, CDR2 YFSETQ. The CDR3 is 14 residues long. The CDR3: CASSGGPLNTEAFF.